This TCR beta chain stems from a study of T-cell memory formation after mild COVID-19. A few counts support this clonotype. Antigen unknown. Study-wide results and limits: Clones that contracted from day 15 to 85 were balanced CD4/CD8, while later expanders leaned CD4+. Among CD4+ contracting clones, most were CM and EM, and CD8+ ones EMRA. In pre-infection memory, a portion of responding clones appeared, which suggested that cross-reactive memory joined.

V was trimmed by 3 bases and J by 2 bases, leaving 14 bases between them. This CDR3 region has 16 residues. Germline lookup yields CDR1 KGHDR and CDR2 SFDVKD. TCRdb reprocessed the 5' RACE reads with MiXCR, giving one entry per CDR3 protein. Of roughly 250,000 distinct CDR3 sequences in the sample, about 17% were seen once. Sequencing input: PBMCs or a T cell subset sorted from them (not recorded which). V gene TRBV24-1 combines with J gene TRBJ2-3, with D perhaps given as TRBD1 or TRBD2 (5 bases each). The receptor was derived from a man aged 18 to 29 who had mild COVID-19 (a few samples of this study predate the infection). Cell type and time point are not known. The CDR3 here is CATSDHTRGTTDTQYF. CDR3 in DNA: TGTGCCACCAGTGATCACACTAGGGGTACCACAGATACGCAGTATTTT.